This entry concerns a single T cell receptor (beta chain). Its antigen remains unknown. V shed 5 bases and J 0 bases; nucleotides not matched to a gene: 6. The CDR3 length is 15 residues. Germline CDR1 SGHVS, CDR2 FQNEAQ. The table came from immunoSEQ multiplex PCR; TCRdb's copy has only in-frame clones and leaves some out. The table has fewer than 400,000 clones, around nine tenths seen once. The entry originates in a study of Ad26.COV2.S vaccination and SARS-CoV-2 variants. The overall study: Donor got 5x10^10 or 1x10^11 viral particles of Ad26.COV2.S.

Treatment of the sample: roughly 20 received Ad26.COV2.S at low or high dose, single or two shots; about 5 received placebo; per-sample allocation not given. It was on day 63 after the first vaccine or placebo injection that samples were taken. This Boston cohort included adults aged 18-55 years. What was given as vaccine was an Ad26 vector encoding Wuhan-strain SARS-CoV-2 spike. Study-level results: For non-spike TCRs, breadth in vaccine recipients resembled that in placebo recipients.

This receptor was taken from a person between 18 and 65 years old who received the Ad26.COV2.S COVID-19 vaccine or a placebo. Specimen: peripheral blood, collected in a trial of Ad26.COV2.S vaccine versus placebo. V is TRBV7-8 and J is TRBJ1-1; the match to TRBD1 covers 7 bases. The CDR3 DNA reads TGTGCCAGCAGCATCCGGGACAGATTGAACACTGAAGCTTTCTTT. This gives the protein CASSIRDRLNTEAFF.